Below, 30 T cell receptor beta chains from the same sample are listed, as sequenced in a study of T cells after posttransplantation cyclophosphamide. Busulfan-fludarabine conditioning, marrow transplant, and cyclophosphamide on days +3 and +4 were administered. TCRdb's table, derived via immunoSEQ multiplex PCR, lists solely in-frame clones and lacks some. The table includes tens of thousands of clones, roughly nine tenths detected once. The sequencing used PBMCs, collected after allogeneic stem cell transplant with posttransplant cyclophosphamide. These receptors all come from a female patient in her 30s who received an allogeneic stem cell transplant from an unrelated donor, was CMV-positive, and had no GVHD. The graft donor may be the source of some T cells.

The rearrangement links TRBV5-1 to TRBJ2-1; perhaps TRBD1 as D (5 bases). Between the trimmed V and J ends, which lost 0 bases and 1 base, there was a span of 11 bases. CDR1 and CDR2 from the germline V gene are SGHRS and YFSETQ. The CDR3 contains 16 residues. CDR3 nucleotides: TGCGCCAGCAGCTTGGTTCAGGGCGGATCCTACAATGAGCAGTTCTTC. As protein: CASSLVQGGSYNEQFF.

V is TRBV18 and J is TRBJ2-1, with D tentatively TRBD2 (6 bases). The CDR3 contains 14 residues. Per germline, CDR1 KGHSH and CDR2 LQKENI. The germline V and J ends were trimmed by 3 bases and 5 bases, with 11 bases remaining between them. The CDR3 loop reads CASSPEGRDNEQFF. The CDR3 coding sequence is TGTGCCAGCTCACCGGAGGGGAGAGACAATGAGCAGTTCTTC. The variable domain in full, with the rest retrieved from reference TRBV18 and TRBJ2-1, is NAGVMQNPRHLVRRRGQEARLRCSPMKGHSHVYWYRQLPEEGLKFMVYLQKENIIDESGMPKERFSAEFPKEGPSILRIQQVVRGDSAAYFCASSPEGRDNEQFFGPGTRLTVL.

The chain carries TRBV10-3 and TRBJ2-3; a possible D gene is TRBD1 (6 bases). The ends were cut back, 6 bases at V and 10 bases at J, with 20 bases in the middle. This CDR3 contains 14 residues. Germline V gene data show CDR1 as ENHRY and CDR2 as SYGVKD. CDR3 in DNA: TGTGCCATCAGGATGAGACAGGACGTTGAGGCGCAGTATTTT. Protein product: CAIRMRQDVEAQYF.

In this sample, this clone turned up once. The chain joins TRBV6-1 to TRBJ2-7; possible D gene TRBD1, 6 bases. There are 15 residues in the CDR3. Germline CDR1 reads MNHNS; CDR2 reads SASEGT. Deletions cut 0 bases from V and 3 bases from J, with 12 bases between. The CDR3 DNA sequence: TGTGCCAGCAGTGAAGCTGGACAGCGTATCTACGAGCAGTACTTC. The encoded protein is CASSEAGQRIYEQYF.

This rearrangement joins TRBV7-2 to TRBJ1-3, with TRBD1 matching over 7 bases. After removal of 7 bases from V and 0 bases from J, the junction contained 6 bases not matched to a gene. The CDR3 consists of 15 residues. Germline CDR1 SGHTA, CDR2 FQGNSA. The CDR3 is CASTISGGSGNTIYF. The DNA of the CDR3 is TGTGCCAGCACCATTTCAGGGGGCTCTGGAAACACCATATATTTT.

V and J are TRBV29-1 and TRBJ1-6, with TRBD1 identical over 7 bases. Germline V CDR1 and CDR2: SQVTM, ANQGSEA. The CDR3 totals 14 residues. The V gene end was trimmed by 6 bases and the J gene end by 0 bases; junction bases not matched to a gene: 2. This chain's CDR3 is CSVRQGSYNSPLHF. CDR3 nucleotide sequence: TGCAGCGTGCGACAGGGCTCCTATAATTCACCCCTCCACTTT.

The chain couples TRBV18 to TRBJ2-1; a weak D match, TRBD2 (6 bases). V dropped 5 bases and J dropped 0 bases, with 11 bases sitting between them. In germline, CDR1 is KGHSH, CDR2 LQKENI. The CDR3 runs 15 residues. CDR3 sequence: CASSSAGSSYNEQFF. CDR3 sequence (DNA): TGTGCCAGCTCATCTGCCGGGAGCTCCTACAATGAGCAGTTCTTC. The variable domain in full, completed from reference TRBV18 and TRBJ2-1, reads NAGVMQNPRHLVRRRGQEARLRCSPMKGHSHVYWYRQLPEEGLKFMVYLQKENIIDESGMPKERFSAEFPKEGPSILRIQQVVRGDSAAYFCASSSAGSSYNEQFFGPGTRLTVL.

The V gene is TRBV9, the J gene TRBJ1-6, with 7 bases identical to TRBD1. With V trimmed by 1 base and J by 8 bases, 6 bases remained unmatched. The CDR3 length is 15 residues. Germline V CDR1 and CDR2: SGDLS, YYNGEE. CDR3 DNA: TGTGCCAGCAGCGTATTAGGGGGCAGTGATTCACCCCTCCACTTT. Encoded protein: CASSVLGGSDSPLHF.

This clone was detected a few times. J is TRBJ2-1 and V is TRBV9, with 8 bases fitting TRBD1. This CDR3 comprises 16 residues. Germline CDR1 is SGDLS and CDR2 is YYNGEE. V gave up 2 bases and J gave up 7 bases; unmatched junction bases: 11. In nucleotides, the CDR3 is TGTGCCAGCAGCGTGGGGGACAGGCCTTTTGGGAATGAGCAGTTCTTC. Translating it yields CASSVGDRPFGNEQFF. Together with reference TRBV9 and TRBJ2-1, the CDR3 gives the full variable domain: DSGVTQTPKHLITATGQRVTLRCSPRSGDLSVYWYQQSLDQGLQFLIQYYNGEERAKGNILERFSAQQFPDLHSELNLSSLELGDSALYFCASSVGDRPFGNEQFFGPGTRLTVL.

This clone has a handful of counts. The CDR3 nucleotides read TGTGCCAGCGGCGGGGGGGTTAGCTCTGGAAACACCATATATTTT. Protein: CASGGGVSSGNTIYF. The rearrangement joins TRBV25-1 to TRBJ1-3, with D perhaps matching TRBD1 (5 bases). Germline assignment: CDR1 MGHDK and CDR2 SYGVNS. Trimming removed 8 bases from V and 0 bases from J, with 14 bases in between. The CDR3 is 15 amino acids.

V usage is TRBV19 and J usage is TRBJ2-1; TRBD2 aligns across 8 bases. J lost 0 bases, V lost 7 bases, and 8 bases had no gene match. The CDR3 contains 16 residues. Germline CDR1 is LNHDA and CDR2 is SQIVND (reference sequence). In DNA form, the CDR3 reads TGTGCCAGTAATTCTCCCGGGGGGGCCTCCTACAATGAGCAGTTCTTC. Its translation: CASNSPGGASYNEQFF.

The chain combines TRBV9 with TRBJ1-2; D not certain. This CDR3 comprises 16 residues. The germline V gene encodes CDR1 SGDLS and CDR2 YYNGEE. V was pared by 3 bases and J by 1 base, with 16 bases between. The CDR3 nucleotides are TGTGCCAGCAGCGCTTCGATGTCAGCGCTTAACTATGGCTACACCTTC. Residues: CASSASMSALNYGYTF.

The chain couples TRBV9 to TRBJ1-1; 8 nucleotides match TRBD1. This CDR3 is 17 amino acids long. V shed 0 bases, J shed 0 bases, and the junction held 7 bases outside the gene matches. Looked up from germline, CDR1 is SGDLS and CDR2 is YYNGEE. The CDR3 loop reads CASSVDPGGLVNTEAFF. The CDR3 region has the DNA TGTGCCAGCAGCGTAGATCCAGGGGGCTTGGTGAACACTGAAGCTTTCTTT.

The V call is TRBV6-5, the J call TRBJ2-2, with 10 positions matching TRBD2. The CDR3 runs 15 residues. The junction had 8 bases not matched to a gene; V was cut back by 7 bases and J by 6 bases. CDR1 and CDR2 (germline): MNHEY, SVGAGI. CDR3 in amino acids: CASTPAGGAPGELFF. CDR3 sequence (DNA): TGTGCCAGCACCCCAGCGGGGGGGGCCCCCGGGGAGCTGTTTTTT.

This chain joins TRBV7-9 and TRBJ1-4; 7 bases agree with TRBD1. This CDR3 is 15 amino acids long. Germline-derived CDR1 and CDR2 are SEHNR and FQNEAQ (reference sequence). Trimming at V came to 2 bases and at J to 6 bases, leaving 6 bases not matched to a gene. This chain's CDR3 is CASSLQGVKDEKLFF. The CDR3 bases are TGTGCCAGCAGCTTACAGGGGGTAAAGGATGAAAAACTGTTTTTT. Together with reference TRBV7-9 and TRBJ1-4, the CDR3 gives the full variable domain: DTGVSQNPRHKITKRGQNVTFRCDPISEHNRLYWYRQTLGQGPEFLTYFQNEAQLEKSRLLSDRFSAERPKGSFSTLEIQRTEQGDSAMYLCASSLQGVKDEKLFFGSGTQLSVL.

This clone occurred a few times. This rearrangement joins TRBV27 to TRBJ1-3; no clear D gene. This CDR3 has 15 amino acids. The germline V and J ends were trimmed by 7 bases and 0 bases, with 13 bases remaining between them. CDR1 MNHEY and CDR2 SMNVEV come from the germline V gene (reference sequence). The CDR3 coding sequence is TGTGCCAGCATGAGCGCGCGATACTCTGGAAACACCATATATTTT. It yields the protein CASMSARYSGNTIYF.

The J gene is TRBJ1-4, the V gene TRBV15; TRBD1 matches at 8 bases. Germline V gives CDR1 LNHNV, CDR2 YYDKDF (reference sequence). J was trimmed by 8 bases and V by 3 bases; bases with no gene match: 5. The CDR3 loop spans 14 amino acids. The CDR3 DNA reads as TGTGCCACCAGCAGGGACAGGGTCGGGGAAAAACTGTTTTTT. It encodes CATSRDRVGEKLFF. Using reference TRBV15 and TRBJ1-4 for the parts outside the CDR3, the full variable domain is DAMVIQNPRYQVTQFGKPVTLSCSQTLNHNVMYWYQQKSSQAPKLLFHYYDKDFNNEADTPDNFQSRRPNTSFCFLDIRSPGLGDTAMYLCATSRDRVGEKLFFGSGTQLSVL.

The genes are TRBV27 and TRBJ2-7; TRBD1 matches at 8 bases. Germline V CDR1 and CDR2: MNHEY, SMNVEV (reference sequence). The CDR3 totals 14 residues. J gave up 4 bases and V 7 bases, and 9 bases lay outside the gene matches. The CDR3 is CASTRTGSGYEQYF. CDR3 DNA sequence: TGTGCCAGCACCCGGACAGGGTCAGGTTACGAGCAGTACTTC.

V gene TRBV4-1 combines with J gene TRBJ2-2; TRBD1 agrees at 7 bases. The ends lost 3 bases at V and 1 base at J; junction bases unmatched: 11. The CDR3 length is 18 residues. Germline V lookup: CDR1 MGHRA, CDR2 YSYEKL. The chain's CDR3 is CASSHHPPAGGNTGELFF. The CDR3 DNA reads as TGCGCCAGCAGCCATCATCCCCCCGCAGGGGGGAACACCGGGGAGCTGTTTTTT.

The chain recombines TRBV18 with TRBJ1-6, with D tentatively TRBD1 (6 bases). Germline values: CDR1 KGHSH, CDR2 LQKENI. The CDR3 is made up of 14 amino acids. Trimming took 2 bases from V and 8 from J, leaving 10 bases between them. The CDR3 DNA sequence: TGTGCCAGCTCACCAGGGGGCCGTGATTCACCCCTCCACTTT. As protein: CASSPGGRDSPLHF.

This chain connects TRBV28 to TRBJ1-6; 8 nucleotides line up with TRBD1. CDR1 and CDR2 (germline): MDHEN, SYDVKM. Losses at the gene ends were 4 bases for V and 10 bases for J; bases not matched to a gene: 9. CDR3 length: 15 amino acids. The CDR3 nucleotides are TGTGCCAGCAGTTCCTACTTTGACAGGGGCTCACCCCTCCACTTT. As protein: CASSSYFDRGSPLHF.

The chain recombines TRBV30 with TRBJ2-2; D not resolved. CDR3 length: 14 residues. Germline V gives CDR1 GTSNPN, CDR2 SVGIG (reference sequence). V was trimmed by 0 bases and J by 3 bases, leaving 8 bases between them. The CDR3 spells CAWSVLSYTGELFF. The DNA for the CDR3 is TGTGCCTGGAGTGTACTTTCCTACACCGGGGAGCTGTTTTTT.

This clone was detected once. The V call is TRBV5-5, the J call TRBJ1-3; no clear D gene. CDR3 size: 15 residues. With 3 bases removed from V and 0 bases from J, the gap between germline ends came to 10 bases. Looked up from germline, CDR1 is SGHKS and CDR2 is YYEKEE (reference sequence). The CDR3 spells CASSSTGISGNTIYF. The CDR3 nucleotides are TGTGCCAGCAGCTCGACTGGAATCTCTGGAAACACCATATATTTT. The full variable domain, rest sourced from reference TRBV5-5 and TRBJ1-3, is DAGVTQSPTHLIKTRGQQVTLRCSPISGHKSVSWYQQVLGQGPQFIFQYYEKEERGRGNFPDRFSARQFPNYSSELNVNALLLGDSALYLCASSSTGISGNTIYFGEGSWLTVV.

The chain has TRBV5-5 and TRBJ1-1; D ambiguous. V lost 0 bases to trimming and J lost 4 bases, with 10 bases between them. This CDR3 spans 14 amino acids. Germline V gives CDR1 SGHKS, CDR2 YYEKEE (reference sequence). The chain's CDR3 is CASSLGASGTEAFF. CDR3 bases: TGTGCCAGCAGCTTGGGTGCGTCTGGCACTGAAGCTTTCTTT.

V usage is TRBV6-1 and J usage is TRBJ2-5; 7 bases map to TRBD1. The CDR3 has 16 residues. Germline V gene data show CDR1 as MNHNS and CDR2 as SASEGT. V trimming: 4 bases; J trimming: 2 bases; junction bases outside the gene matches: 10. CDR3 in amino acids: CASSGFPGGAQETQYF. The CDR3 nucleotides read TGTGCCAGCAGTGGATTTCCAGGGGGTGCTCAAGAGACCCAGTACTTC.

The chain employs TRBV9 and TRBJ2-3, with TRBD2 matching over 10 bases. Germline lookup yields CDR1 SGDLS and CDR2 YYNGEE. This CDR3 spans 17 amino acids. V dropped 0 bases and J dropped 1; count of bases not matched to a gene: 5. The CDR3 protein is CASSVERGGGGTDTQYF. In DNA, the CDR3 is TGTGCCAGCAGCGTAGAGCGGGGGGGCGGGGGCACAGATACGCAGTATTTT.

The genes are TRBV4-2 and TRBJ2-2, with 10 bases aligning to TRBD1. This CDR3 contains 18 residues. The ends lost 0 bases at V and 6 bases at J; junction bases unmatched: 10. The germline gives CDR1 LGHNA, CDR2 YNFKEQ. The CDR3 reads CASSQDGPGTGAAGELFF. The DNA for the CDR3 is TGTGCCAGCAGCCAAGATGGTCCCGGGACAGGGGCGGCCGGGGAGCTGTTTTTT.

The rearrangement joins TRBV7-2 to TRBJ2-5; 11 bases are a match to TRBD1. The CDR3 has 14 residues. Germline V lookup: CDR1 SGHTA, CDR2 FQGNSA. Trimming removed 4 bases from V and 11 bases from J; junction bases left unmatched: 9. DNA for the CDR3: TGTGCCAGCAGCTGGACAGGGGGCGCGGGGGAGCAGTACTTC. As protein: CASSWTGGAGEQYF.

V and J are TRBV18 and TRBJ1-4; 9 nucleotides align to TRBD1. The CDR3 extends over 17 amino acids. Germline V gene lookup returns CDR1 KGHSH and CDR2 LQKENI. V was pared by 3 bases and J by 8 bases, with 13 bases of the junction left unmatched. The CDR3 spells CASSPGTGKGGEEKLFF. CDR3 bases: TGTGCCAGCTCACCCGGGACAGGGAAAGGAGGGGAAGAAAAACTGTTTTTT. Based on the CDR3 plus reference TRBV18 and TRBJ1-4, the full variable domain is NAGVMQNPRHLVRRRGQEARLRCSPMKGHSHVYWYRQLPEEGLKFMVYLQKENIIDESGMPKERFSAEFPKEGPSILRIQQVVRGDSAAYFCASSPGTGKGGEEKLFFGSGTQLSVL.

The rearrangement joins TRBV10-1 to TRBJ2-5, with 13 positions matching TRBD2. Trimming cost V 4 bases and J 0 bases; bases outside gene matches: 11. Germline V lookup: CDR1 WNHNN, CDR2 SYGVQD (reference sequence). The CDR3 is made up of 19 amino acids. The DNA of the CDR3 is TGCGCCAGCAGTGGGTCCGGACTAGCGGGGGCCCCCCACCAAGAGACCCAGTACTTC. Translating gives CASSGSGLAGAPHQETQYF.